Below are 12 T cell receptor beta chains sequenced from a single sample in a study of beta chain features in type 1 diabetes. No antigen is known for these receptors. Study conclusions and caveats: All four CD4+ subsets from Type 1 diabetes patients carried moderately but significantly shorter TCRB CDR3s.

Of the isolated RNA, all was reverse transcribed, and so the sequenced material was expressed TCRB transcripts. Sequenced by immunoSEQ multiplex PCR; TCRdb stores in-frame clones only, minus some. This table has 640,000 or so clones, over 11% appearing once. Sequenced material: naive CD4+ T cells from blood. All receptors derive from a young man with type 1 diabetes.

This clone was detected a few times. V and J are TRBV2 and TRBJ1-2; TRBD1 agrees at 7 bases. CDR1 and CDR2 (germline): SNHLY, FYNNEI. After removal of 6 bases from V and 6 bases from J, the junction contained 7 bases not matched to a gene. The CDR3 extends over 13 amino acids. CDR3 in amino acids: CASSKETGNGYTF. CDR3 bases: TGTGCCAGCAGCAAGGAGACAGGGAATGGCTACACCTTC.

This clone was observed a few times. The J gene is TRBJ2-1, the V gene TRBV6-6; possible D gene TRBD2, 5 bases. CDR1 MNHNY and CDR2 SVGAGI come from the germline V gene (reference sequence). V dropped 5 bases and J dropped 7 bases, with 12 bases sitting between them. The CDR3 spans 13 residues. This chain's CDR3 is CASSRAVSNEQFF. In DNA form, the CDR3 reads TGTGCCAGCAGTAGAGCGGTTAGTAATGAGCAGTTCTTC.

This clone has a handful of counts. The CDR3 region is CASSLDRARPQHF. As DNA, the CDR3 is TGTGCCAGCAGCTTGGACAGGGCGCGGCCCCAGCATTTT. This rearrangement joins TRBV5-6 to TRBJ1-5; a weak D match, TRBD1 (6 bases). The CDR3 spans 13 residues. Trimming stripped 0 bases from V and 9 bases from J, with 10 bases between. Germline V gene sequence: CDR1 SGHDT, CDR2 YYEEEE.

This clone occurred a few times. This chain links TRBV12-5 with TRBJ2-1; D is possibly TRBD1 or TRBD2 (5 bases each). The CDR3 is 11 amino acids. The germline CDR1 and CDR2 sequences are LGHNT and FRNRAP. V lost 5 bases and J 10 bases, leaving 9 bases between the germline ends. CDR3 sequence: CASGARGEQFF. CDR3 nucleotides: TGTGCTAGTGGTGCGAGGGGAGAGCAGTTCTTC.

This clone was observed a few times. This rearrangement joins TRBV29-1 to TRBJ1-3; D is perhaps TRBD1 (6 bases). CDR1 SQVTM and CDR2 ANQGSEA come from the germline V gene. The CDR3 has 14 residues. V lost 2 bases to trimming and J lost 0 bases, with 8 bases between them. The CDR3 DNA reads as TGCAGCGTTGAACGCAGGGGCTCTGGAAACACCATATATTTT. This encodes CSVERRGSGNTIYF. The variable domain in full, with the rest retrieved from reference TRBV29-1 and TRBJ1-3, is SAVISQKPSRDICQRGTSLTIQCQVDSQVTMMFWYRQQPGQSLTLIATANQGSEATYESGFVIDKFPISRPNLTFSTLTVSNMSPEDSSIYLCSVERRGSGNTIYFGEGSWLTVV.

The chain has TRBV9 and TRBJ1-1, with D possibly being TRBD1 (6 bases). There are 15 residues in the CDR3. Trimming stripped 4 bases from V and 2 bases from J, with 15 bases between. Germline V lookup: CDR1 SGDLS, CDR2 YYNGEE. The CDR3, as DNA: TGTGCCAGCAGCCCGAGTCTACAGGGTAACACTGAAGCTTTCTTT. Protein product: CASSPSLQGNTEAFF.

This clone was seen a handful of times. J is TRBJ1-2 and V is TRBV30; 7 bases line up with TRBD1. In germline, CDR1 is GTSNPN, CDR2 SVGIG (reference sequence). Losses at the gene ends were 2 bases for V and 3 bases for J; bases not matched to a gene: 3. The CDR3 contains 13 residues. The CDR3 nucleotides are TGTGCCTGGAGTCGGGACAGAGACTATGGCTACACCTTC. It translates to CAWSRDRDYGYTF.

The chain links TRBV5-1 to TRBJ2-2, with no clear D. Germline CDR1 and CDR2: SGHRS and YFSETQ. The CDR3 totals 14 residues. The ends were cut back, 0 bases at V and 6 bases at J, with 9 bases in the middle. Here the CDR3 DNA reads TGCGCCAGCAGCTTGGGTCGTGGCGCCGGGGAGCTGTTTTTT. This encodes CASSLGRGAGELFF.

Only a few counts were recorded for this clone. V usage is TRBV10-2 and J usage is TRBJ1-5, with D hard to call. With 8 bases removed from V and 1 base from J, the gap between germline ends came to 6 bases. Germline V gene sequence: CDR1 WSHSY, CDR2 SAAADI. The CDR3 spans 12 residues. The CDR3 DNA is TGCGCCAGCGCAGGCAGCAATCAGCCCCAGCATTTT. Amino acids: CASAGSNQPQHF.

This clone was detected a few times. The V gene is TRBV28, the J gene TRBJ2-7; the D is unclear. CDR1 and CDR2 (germline): MDHEN, SYDVKM. Trimming removed 3 bases at V and 7 bases at J, with 10 bases between. The CDR3 consists of 12 residues. The CDR3 reads CASSFVVWEQYF. The CDR3 DNA sequence: TGTGCCAGCAGTTTCGTGGTGTGGGAGCAGTACTTC.

This clone was counted a few times. This chain links TRBV7-2 with TRBJ1-1; maybe TRBD1 (5 bases). The CDR3 is made up of 13 amino acids. Germline V lookup: CDR1 SGHTA, CDR2 FQGNSA. Trimming removed 3 bases from V and 1 base from J, with 6 bases in between. CDR3 amino acids: CASSFQGNTEAFF. DNA of the CDR3: TGTGCCAGCAGCTTTCAGGGGAACACTGAAGCTTTCTTT.

The chain joins TRBV29-1 to TRBJ2-5, with D tentatively TRBD1 (5 bases). Germline loops: CDR1 SQVTM, CDR2 ANQGSEA. The CDR3 runs 14 residues. Trimming removed 5 bases at V and 4 bases at J, with 17 bases between. CDR3 amino acids: CSVHLRQSSETQYF. The DNA of the CDR3 is TGCAGCGTTCACCTGAGACAGTCATCAGAGACCCAGTACTTC.